This TCR beta chain comes out of a study of T cell repertoires in cytomegalovirus infection. In the study overall: Both CMV infection and a matching HLA type were indicated by public TCR beta signatures.

TCRdb re-called the reads through MiXCR, storing one row per CDR3 protein. The sample yields 200,000 to 300,000 distinct CDR3 sequences, roughly 13% seen once. The V gene's germline CDR1 is SGHVS and CDR2 FQNEAQ. V lost 5 bases and J lost 1, with 9 bases in between. CDR3 length: 14 amino acids. This clonotype was counted many times. The sequence was obtained from a human donor in good health (CMV status not recorded). Some clones in this sample may be carry-over from other donors' samples. Sequencing was carried out using PBMCs. The J gene is TRBJ1-3, the V gene TRBV7-8; D is perhaps TRBD1 (5 bases). CDR3 protein: CASSPQGSGNTIYF. The CDR3 region has the DNA TGTGCCAGCAGCCCCCAGGGTTCTGGAAACACCATATATTTT.